This T cell receptor (beta chain) was observed in a study of T cell responses to AZD1222 COVID-19 vaccine. The V gene's germline CDR1 is GTSNPN and CDR2 SVGIG (reference sequence). The CDR3 runs to 13 residues. V gave up 4 bases and J gave up 0 bases, with 7 bases separating them. Sequencing used immunoSEQ multiplex PCR; TCRdb keeps in-frame clones, though not all of them. The sample comprises approximately 150,000 clones, 80% to 90% of which are singletons, and about 1.5% rests with the top ten. This sequence was found in an adult in good health. This chain links TRBV30 with TRBJ1-3; no reliable D call. Sequenced material: peripheral blood, taken on day 0 of AZD1222 vaccination. DNA for the CDR3: TGTGCCTGGACACAGAGCTCTGGAAACACCATATATTTT. Protein sequence: CAWTQSSGNTIYF.